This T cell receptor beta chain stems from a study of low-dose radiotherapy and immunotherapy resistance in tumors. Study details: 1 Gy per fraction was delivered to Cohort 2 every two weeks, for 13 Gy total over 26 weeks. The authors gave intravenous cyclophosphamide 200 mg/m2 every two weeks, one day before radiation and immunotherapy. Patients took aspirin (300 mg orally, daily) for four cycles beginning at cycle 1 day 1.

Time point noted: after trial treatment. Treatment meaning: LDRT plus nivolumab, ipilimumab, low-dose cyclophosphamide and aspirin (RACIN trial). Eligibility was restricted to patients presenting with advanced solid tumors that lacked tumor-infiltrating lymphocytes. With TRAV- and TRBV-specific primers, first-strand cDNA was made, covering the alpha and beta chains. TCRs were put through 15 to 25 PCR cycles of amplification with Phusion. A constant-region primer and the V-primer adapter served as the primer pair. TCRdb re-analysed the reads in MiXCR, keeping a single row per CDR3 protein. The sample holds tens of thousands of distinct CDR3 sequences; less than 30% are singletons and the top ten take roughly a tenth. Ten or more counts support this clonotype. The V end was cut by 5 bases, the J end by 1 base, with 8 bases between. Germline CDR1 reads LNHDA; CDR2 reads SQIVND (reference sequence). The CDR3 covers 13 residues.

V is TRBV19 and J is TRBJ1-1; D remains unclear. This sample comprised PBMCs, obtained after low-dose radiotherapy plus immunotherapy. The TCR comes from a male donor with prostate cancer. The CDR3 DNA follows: TGTGCCAGTAGTGGACTCACGAACACTGAAGCTTTCTTT. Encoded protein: CASSGLTNTEAFF.